Included here is one T cell receptor beta chain sequence, with context. The data stem from a study of shared clonotypes between healthy human individuals. V was clipped by 10 bases and J by 8 bases; unmatched bases: 12. Germline loops: CDR1 SNHLY, CDR2 FYNNEI. The CDR3 totals 13 residues. Generated by immunoSEQ multiplex PCR, the TCRdb table keeps only in-frame clones and is missing some. The sample contains a few hundred thousand clones, roughly 79% of which appear only once. The J gene is TRBJ1-2, the V gene TRBV2, with 8 bases fitting TRBD1. The sequenced sample was PBMCs. This TCR was sampled from a middle-aged woman in good health. Some clones in this sample may be carry-over from other donors' samples. CDR3 loop: CATGADRGGGYTF. Here the CDR3 DNA reads TGTGCCACGGGGGCCGACAGGGGTGGGGGCTACACCTTC.